This passage covers 8 T cell receptor beta chains from one sample sequenced in a study of blood T cell repertoires in COVID-19 (dated by TCRdb to between 2020 and 2021). Library prep was done by the immunoSEQ multiplex PCR assay. As stored in TCRdb, this immuneACCESS dataset retains in-frame rearrangements with V and J assigned. A fraction of the clones does not appear; measured against another copy, unresolved V genes explain less than half of the discrepancy, and the remainder lacks a known reason. The sample data list 25,000 to 35,000 clones, and approximately 90% of these were observed just once. The ten largest clones capture approximately 2.5% of the sample. Sequencing was carried out using peripheral blood. These receptors came from a man aged 50 to 59 with active COVID-19.

The chain carries TRBV25-1 and TRBJ2-7; 8 bases are shared with TRBD1. Germline CDR1 MGHDK, CDR2 SYGVNS. This CDR3 is 15 amino acids long. Losses at the gene ends were 1 base for V and 3 bases for J; bases not matched to a gene: 5. The CDR3 protein is CASSEFTGGFYEQYF. The CDR3 region has the DNA TGTGCCAGCAGTGAATTTACAGGGGGTTTCTACGAGCAGTACTTC.

The CDR3 sequence is CSVEDRDRENEQFF. DNA for the CDR3: TGCAGCGTTGAAGACCGGGACAGGGAGAATGAGCAGTTCTTC. V gene TRBV29-1 combines with J gene TRBJ2-1; TRBD1 matches 9 bases. The germline CDR1 and CDR2 sequences are SQVTM and ANQGSEA. The CDR3 is 14 residues long. V lost 0 bases, J lost 7 bases, and 4 bases stayed unmatched.

The rearrangement joins TRBV28 to TRBJ2-2, with D hard to call. The CDR3 is 14 amino acids. CDR1 and CDR2 (germline): MDHEN, SYDVKM. The V end was cut by 6 bases, the J end by 5 bases, with 13 bases between. CDR3 residues: CASSPGSLTGELFF. The CDR3 nucleotides are TGTGCCAGCAGCCCCGGGTCCCTAACCGGGGAGCTGTTTTTT.

In this sample, this clone turned up once. The rearrangement links TRBV7-9 to TRBJ2-5; D uncertain. The V gene lost 1 base and the J gene lost 5 bases, with 17 bases spanning the gap. In germline, CDR1 is SEHNR, CDR2 FQNEAQ (reference sequence). The CDR3 has 16 amino acids. The CDR3 bases are TGTGCCAGCAGCTTAGATTTGTGGGCCCTGTGGGAGACCCAGTACTTC. Translation gives CASSLDLWALWETQYF.

The sample holds one count of this clone. This chain uses TRBV12-3 or TRBV12-4 with TRBJ1-2; D ambiguous. The CDR3 is made up of 13 amino acids. V dropped 7 bases and J dropped 1 base, with 10 bases sitting between them. CDR3 residues: CASTPQVNYGYTF. The CDR3 DNA reads as TGTGCCAGCACCCCGCAGGTTAACTATGGCTACACCTTC.

The sample holds a few counts of this clone. V and J are TRBV25-1 and TRBJ1-1; 8 bases are shared with TRBD1. V lost 5 bases and J lost 4; bases outside the gene matches: 18. The CDR3 loop spans 18 amino acids. The germline CDR1 and CDR2 sequences are MGHDK and SYGVNS. The CDR3 DNA is TGTGCCAGCAGTCACCTACCCCCCCGACAGGGGTGGAGCACTGAAGCTTTCTTT. Protein: CASSHLPPRQGWSTEAFF. Full variable domain (outside the CDR3, taken from reference TRBV25-1 and TRBJ1-1): EADIYQTPRYLVIGTGKKITLECSQTMGHDKMYWYQQDPGMELHLIHYSYGVNSTEKGDLSSESTVSRIRTEHFPLTLESARPSHTSQYLCASSHLPPRQGWSTEAFFGQGTRLTVV.

The chain combines TRBV25-1 with TRBJ2-7; 9 nucleotides agree with TRBD1. With V trimmed by 4 bases and J by 7 bases, 11 bases remained unmatched. Germline V gene lookup returns CDR1 MGHDK and CDR2 SYGVNS. CDR3 length equals 15 residues. As DNA, the CDR3 is TGTGCCAGCAGTGGCTCCGGGACAGGGACGGGTGAGCAGTACTTC. This gives the protein CASSGSGTGTGEQYF.

The CDR3 here is CASSLVGSGYTGELFF. The CDR3 nucleotides are TGTGCCAGCAGCTTAGTTGGTAGCGGGTACACCGGGGAGCTGTTTTTT. The gene calls are TRBV7-2 and TRBJ2-2; 7 bases line up with TRBD2. The V gene's germline CDR1 is SGHTA and CDR2 FQGNSA. The CDR3 consists of 16 residues. V gave up 1 base and J gave up 3 bases; unmatched junction bases: 5.